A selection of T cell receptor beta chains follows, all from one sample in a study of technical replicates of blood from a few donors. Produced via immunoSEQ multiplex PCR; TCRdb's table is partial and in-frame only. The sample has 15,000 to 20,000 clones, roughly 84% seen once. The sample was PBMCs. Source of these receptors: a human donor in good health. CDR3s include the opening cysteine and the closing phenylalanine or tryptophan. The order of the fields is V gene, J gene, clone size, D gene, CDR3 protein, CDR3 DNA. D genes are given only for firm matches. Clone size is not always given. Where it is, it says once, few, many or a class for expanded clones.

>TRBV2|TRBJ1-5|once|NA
CASSEALGGGVSHF
TGTGCCAGCAGTGAAGCGCTGGGGGGTGGGGTTTCGCATTTT
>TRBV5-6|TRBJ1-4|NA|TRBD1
CASSTRQGNEKLFF
TGTGCCAGCAGCACCAGACAGGGAAATGAAAAACTGTTTTTT
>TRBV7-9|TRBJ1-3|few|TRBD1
CASSSDRESGNTIYF
TGTGCCAGCAGCTCCGACAGGGAATCTGGAAACACCATATATTTT
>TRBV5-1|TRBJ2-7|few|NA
CASSILGGPEYEQYF
TGCGCCAGCAGCATTTTAGGGGGACCAGAGTACGAGCAGTACTTC
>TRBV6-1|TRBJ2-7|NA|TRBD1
CASSELGTGGYEQYF
TGTGCCAGCAGTGAACTAGGGACAGGGGGCTACGAGCAGTACTTC
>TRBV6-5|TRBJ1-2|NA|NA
CASTVARDYGYTF
TGTGCCAGCACGGTGGCTCGGGACTATGGCTACACCTTC
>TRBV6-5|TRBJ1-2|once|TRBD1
CASRGTGGTYGYTF
TGTGCCAGCAGAGGGACAGGGGGAACCTATGGCTACACCTTC
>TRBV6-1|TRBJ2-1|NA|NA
CASRGPGNEQFF
TGTGCCAGCAGGGGTCCGGGCAATGAGCAGTTCTTC
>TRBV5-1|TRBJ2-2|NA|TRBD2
CASSAVRVLAGITGELFF
TGCGCCAGCAGCGCGGTGAGGGTCCTAGCGGGGATCACCGGGGAGCTGTTTTTT
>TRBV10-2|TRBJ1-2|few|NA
CASSPVTGNYGYTF
TGCGCCAGCAGTCCTGTAACAGGGAACTATGGCTACACCTTC
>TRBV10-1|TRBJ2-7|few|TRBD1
CASSLSGGEQYF
TGCGCCAGCAGTCTGTCAGGGGGCGAGCAGTACTTC
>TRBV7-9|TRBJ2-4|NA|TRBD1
CASSPERTGQNIQYF
TGTGCCAGCAGCCCGGAAAGGACAGGGCAAAACATTCAGTACTTC
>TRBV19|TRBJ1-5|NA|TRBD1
CASSDRGLSNQPQHF
TGTGCCAGTAGTGACAGGGGGCTTAGCAATCAGCCCCAGCATTTT
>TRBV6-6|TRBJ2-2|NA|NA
CASSLYLVNTGELFF
TGTGCCAGCAGTTTGTACCTAGTGAACACCGGGGAGCTGTTTTTT
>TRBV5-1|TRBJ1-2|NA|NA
CASLTGPGANYGYTF
TGCGCCAGCCTCACAGGGCCAGGAGCTAACTATGGCTACACCTTC
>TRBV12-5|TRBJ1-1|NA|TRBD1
CASGLQGAATEAFF
TGTGCTAGTGGTTTACAGGGGGCCGCCACTGAAGCTTTCTTT
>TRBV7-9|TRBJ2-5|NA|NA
CASSLGGHETQYF
TGTGCCAGCAGCTTAGGAGGACACGAGACCCAGTACTTC
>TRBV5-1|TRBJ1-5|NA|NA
CASSTETNQPQHF
TGCGCCAGCAGCACGGAGACGAATCAGCCCCAGCATTTT
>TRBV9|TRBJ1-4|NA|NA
CASSRRQDTNEKLFF
TGTGCCAGCAGCCGGAGACAGGACACTAATGAAAAACTGTTTTTT
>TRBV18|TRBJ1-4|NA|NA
CASSPPTLEKLFF
TGTGCCAGCTCACCACCGACTCTCGAAAAACTGTTTTTT
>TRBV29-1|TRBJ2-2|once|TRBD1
CSVDRDSNTGELFF
TGCAGCGTCGATCGGGACAGTAACACCGGGGAGCTGTTTTTT
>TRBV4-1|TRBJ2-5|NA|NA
CASSRGQTYQETQYF
TGCGCCAGCAGCCGAGGACAGACGTACCAAGAGACCCAGTACTTC
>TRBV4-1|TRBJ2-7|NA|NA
CASSHGGSSYEQYF
TGCGCCAGCAGCCATGGAGGGTCCTCCTACGAGCAGTACTTC
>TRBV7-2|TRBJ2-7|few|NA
CASSPPASAAYEQYF
TGTGCCAGCAGCCCGCCTGCTAGCGCCGCCTACGAGCAGTACTTC
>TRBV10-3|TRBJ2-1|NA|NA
CAISESNQRVYNEQFF
TGTGCCATCAGTGAGTCGAACCAGCGGGTATACAATGAGCAGTTCTTC
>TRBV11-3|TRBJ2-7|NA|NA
CASSADRTSYEQYF
TGTGCCAGCAGCGCCGACAGGACGTCCTACGAGCAGTACTTC
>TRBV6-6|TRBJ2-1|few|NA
CASSQDYSYNEQFF
TGTGCCAGCAGTCAGGACTATTCCTACAATGAGCAGTTCTTC
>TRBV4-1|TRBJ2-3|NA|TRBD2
CASSQVLILAGGPPSTDTQYF
TGCGCCAGCAGCCAAGTCCTAATACTAGCGGGAGGTCCTCCTAGCACAGATACGCAGTATTTT
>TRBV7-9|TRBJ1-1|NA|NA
CASSLASQGGTEAFF
TGTGCCAGCAGCTTAGCGTCCCAGGGAGGGACTGAAGCTTTCTTT
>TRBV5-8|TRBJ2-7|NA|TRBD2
CASSLREDSYEQYF
TGTGCCAGCAGCTTGCGGGAGGACTCCTACGAGCAGTACTTC
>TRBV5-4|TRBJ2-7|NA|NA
CASSLGGTAGSEQYF
TGTGCCAGCAGCTTGGGAGGGACGGCGGGAAGCGAGCAGTACTTC
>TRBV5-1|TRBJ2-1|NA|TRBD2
CASSTGLAGGVEQFF
TGCGCCAGCAGCACCGGACTAGCGGGAGGGGTTGAGCAGTTCTTC
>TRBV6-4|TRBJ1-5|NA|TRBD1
CASPGTVTALLNQPQHF
TGTGCCAGCCCCGGGACAGTGACCGCGCTCCTCAATCAGCCCCAGCATTTT
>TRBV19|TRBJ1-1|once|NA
CASSREGLMNTEAFF
TGTGCCAGTAGTAGGGAGGGACTGATGAACACTGAAGCTTTCTTT
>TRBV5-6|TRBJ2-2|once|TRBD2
CASSFGLAGHRTGELFF
TGTGCCAGCAGCTTTGGACTAGCGGGACATCGCACCGGGGAGCTGTTTTTT
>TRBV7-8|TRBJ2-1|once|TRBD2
CASSWTSGRADNEQFF
TGTGCCAGCAGCTGGACAAGCGGGAGGGCCGACAATGAGCAGTTCTTC
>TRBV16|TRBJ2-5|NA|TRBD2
CASSQPSGEETQYF
TGTGCCAGCAGCCAACCTAGCGGAGAAGAGACCCAGTACTTC
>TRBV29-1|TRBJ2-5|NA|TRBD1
CSVSDRGPETQYF
TGCAGCGTTTCGGACAGGGGCCCAGAGACCCAGTACTTC
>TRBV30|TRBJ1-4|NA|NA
CAWRRGQNEKLFF
TGTGCCTGGAGGAGAGGACAGAATGAAAAACTGTTTTTT
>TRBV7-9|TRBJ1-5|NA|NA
CAISDGSNQPQHF
TGTGCCATTTCAGACGGGAGCAATCAGCCCCAGCATTTT
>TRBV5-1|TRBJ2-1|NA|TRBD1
CASSLQGDSYNEQFF
TGCGCCAGCAGCTTGCAGGGGGACTCCTACAATGAGCAGTTCTTC
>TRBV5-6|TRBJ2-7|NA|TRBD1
CASSFRQGRSYEQYF
TGTGCCAGCAGCTTTAGACAGGGCCGGTCCTACGAGCAGTACTTC
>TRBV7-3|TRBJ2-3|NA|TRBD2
CASSLPPQRDPGTDTQYF
TGTGCCAGCAGCTTACCGCCCCAGCGGGATCCTGGCACAGATACGCAGTATTTT
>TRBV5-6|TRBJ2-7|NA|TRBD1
CASSLAGQNYEQYF
TGTGCCAGCAGCTTGGCGGGACAGAACTACGAGCAGTACTTC
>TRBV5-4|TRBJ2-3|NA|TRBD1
CASSPPGQGTDTQYF
TGTGCCAGCAGCCCCCCGGGACAGGGCACAGATACGCAGTATTTT
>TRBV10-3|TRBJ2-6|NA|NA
CAISEGLSGANVLTF
TGTGCCATCAGTGAGGGGCTCTCTGGGGCCAACGTCCTGACTTTC
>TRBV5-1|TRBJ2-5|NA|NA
CASSLVQSQEAQYF
TGCGCCAGCAGCTTGGTGCAGTCCCAAGAGGCCCAGTACTTC
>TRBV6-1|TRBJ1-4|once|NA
CAIKTTHPEKLFF
TGTGCCATTAAGACAACACATCCTGAAAAACTGTTTTTT
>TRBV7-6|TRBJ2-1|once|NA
CASSLGPVNEQFF
TGTGCCAGCAGCTTAGGTCCCGTTAATGAGCAGTTCTTC
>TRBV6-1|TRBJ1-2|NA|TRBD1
CASSEFMGQGDGYTF
TGTGCCAGCAGTGAATTCATGGGACAGGGGGACGGCTACACCTTC